Below, 22 T cell receptor beta chains from the same sample are listed, as sequenced in a study of blood T cell repertoires in COVID-19. Measured with immunoSEQ multiplex PCR; TCRdb has only the in-frame clones, and not every one. The data show 300,000 to 450,000 clones, more than 80% seen once. Material: peripheral blood. The source of these receptors is a woman in her twenties or thirties with COVID-19, enrolled during active disease.

The rearrangement joins TRBV9 to TRBJ1-3; TRBD1 aligns across 7 bases. Trimming took 3 bases from V and 4 from J; bases not matched to a gene: 4. The CDR3 contains 14 residues. The germline V gene encodes CDR1 SGDLS and CDR2 YYNGEE. The CDR3 DNA follows: TGTGCCAGCAGCGCGACAGGGACCGGAAACACCATATATTTT. Translated, it gives CASSATGTGNTIYF. Based on the CDR3 plus reference TRBV9 and TRBJ1-3, the full variable domain is DSGVTQTPKHLITATGQRVTLRCSPRSGDLSVYWYQQSLDQGLQFLIQYYNGEERAKGNILERFSAQQFPDLHSELNLSSLELGDSALYFCASSATGTGNTIYFGEGSWLTVV.

The chain combines TRBV5-6 with TRBJ2-2; D unresolved. Trimming removed 2 bases from V and 3 bases from J, with 8 bases in between. This CDR3 spans 14 amino acids. CDR1 is SGHDT and CDR2 is YYEEEE in the germline V gene. The CDR3 DNA reads TGTGCCAGCAGCTTTGGTCGGTACACCGGGGAGCTGTTTTTT. Its protein is CASSFGRYTGELFF.

Comments on this clone: The junction and the germline gene differ at one end; a read error may be behind it. The CDR3 here is CASSLVGPGELFF. As DNA, the CDR3 is TGTGCTAGCAGCTTAGTTGGGCCCGGGGAGCTGTTTTTT. V gene TRBV7-7 combines with J gene TRBJ2-2; D gene uncertain. CDR1 SSHAT and CDR2 FNYEAQ come from the germline V gene (reference sequence). The CDR3 length is 13 residues. Complete variable domain (other parts from reference TRBV7-7 and TRBJ2-2): GAGVSQSPRYKVTKRGQDVTLRCDPISSHATLYWYQQALGQGPEFLTYFNYEAQPDKSGLPSDRFSAERPEGSISTLTIQRTEQRDSAMYRCASSLVGPGELFFGEGSRLTVL.

This rearrangement joins TRBV5-6 to TRBJ1-5; 7 nucleotides align to TRBD1. V shed 1 base and J 3 bases; nucleotides not matched to a gene: 4. Germline CDR1 is SGHDT and CDR2 is YYEEEE. The CDR3 sequence is 15 residues long. Here the CDR3 DNA reads TGTGCCAGCAGCTTGTTTCAGGGGGACAATCAGCCCCAGCATTTT. Amino acid sequence: CASSLFQGDNQPQHF.

CDR3 loop: CASSYSPQAHNYGYTF. CDR3 bases: TGTGCCAGCAGTTACTCCCCACAGGCGCACAACTATGGCTACACCTTC. V and J are TRBV6-2 or TRBV6-3 and TRBJ1-2, with D maybe TRBD1 (5 bases). Germline loops: CDR1 MNHEY, CDR2 SVGEGT. Trimming left V 0 bases short and J 2 bases short, with 13 bases between. The CDR3 sequence is 16 residues long.

The chain uses TRBV11-3 and TRBJ2-7; the D gene is possibly TRBD1 (6 bases). V shed 1 base and J shed 1 base, with 8 bases lying between them. In germline, CDR1 is SGHNT, CDR2 YENEEA. This CDR3 is built from 14 residues. The CDR3 DNA is TGTGCCAGCAGCTTAGCAGGGGATTCCTACGAGCAGTACTTC. It codes for CASSLAGDSYEQYF.

The chain combines TRBV27 with TRBJ1-1; weak D call: TRBD1 (6 bases). Germline values: CDR1 MNHEY, CDR2 SMNVEV (reference sequence). There are 14 residues in the CDR3. Trimming removed 5 bases at V and 0 bases at J, with 10 bases between. This chain's CDR3 is CASSLQGMNTEAFF. The CDR3 region has the DNA TGTGCCAGCAGTCTGCAGGGGATGAACACTGAAGCTTTCTTT.

This chain joins TRBV6-2 or TRBV6-3 and TRBJ2-7; D remains unclear. The CDR3 is 13 residues long. V lost 6 bases and J lost 3, with 12 bases in between. Germline V gene lookup returns CDR1 MNHEY and CDR2 SVGEGT. The CDR3 region is CASSPGPNYEQYV. CDR3 in DNA: TGTGCCAGCAGCCCTGGCCCCAACTACGAGCAGTACGTC.

J is TRBJ1-5 and V is TRBV7-2; 7 positions agree with TRBD1. The CDR3 is 15 amino acids. V lost 4 bases to trimming and J lost 5 bases; unmatched junction nucleotides: 8. Germline V gives CDR1 SGHTA, CDR2 FQGNSA. DNA for the CDR3: TGTGCCAGCAGCTCCCAAAGGGGGCCGGATCAGCCCCAGCATTTT. The encoded protein is CASSSQRGPDQPQHF.

This chain connects TRBV29-1 to TRBJ1-1; 7 bases match TRBD1. The trim removed 7 bases at V and 8 bases at J, leaving 13 bases unmatched. CDR3 size: 13 residues. Germline V gene data show CDR1 as SQVTM and CDR2 as ANQGSEA. CDR3 in DNA: TGCAGCGCTGCCGGGGACAGTTTTCGAGAAGCTTTCTTT. This translates into CSAAGDSFREAFF.

The rearrangement uses TRBV29-1 and TRBJ2-2; 8 bases match TRBD2. Germline CDR1 and CDR2: SQVTM and ANQGSEA. This CDR3 has 14 amino acids. V lost 4 bases and J lost 3; bases outside the gene matches: 4. CDR3 nucleotides: TGCAGCGTTGGGGTAGCGGGGCACACCGGGGAGCTGTTTTTT. Translating it yields CSVGVAGHTGELFF.

The rearrangement joins TRBV11-2 to TRBJ2-4; D is uncertain. V gave up 3 bases and J gave up 10 bases, with 10 bases separating them. Germline lookup yields CDR1 SGHAT and CDR2 FQNNGV. The CDR3 consists of 12 residues. CDR3 coding DNA: TGTGCCAGCAGCTTCTCTCCTCGTATTCAGTACTTC. As protein: CASSFSPRIQYF.

J is TRBJ1-2 and V is TRBV5-6; D remains ambiguous. This CDR3 contains 15 residues. Germline values: CDR1 SGHDT, CDR2 YYEEEE. Trimming cost V 2 bases and J 8 bases, with 19 bases left between them. The CDR3 loop is CASSLPLTGTAGYTF. The CDR3 bases are TGTGCCAGCAGCTTACCTCTTACGGGTACCGCGGGCTACACCTTC.

V gene TRBV15 combines with J gene TRBJ2-5; TRBD1 agrees at 9 bases. The CDR3 consists of 15 residues. Germline trimming cut 1 base from V and 2 bases from J; bases unmatched to any gene: 2. From germline, CDR1 is LNHNV and CDR2 YYDKDF (reference sequence). The CDR3 nucleotides read TGTGCCACCAGCAGAGGAGGGACAGGGCAAGAGACCCAGTACTTC. Residues: CATSRGGTGQETQYF. Variable domain in full (rest from reference TRBV15 and TRBJ2-5): DAMVIQNPRYQVTQFGKPVTLSCSQTLNHNVMYWYQQKSSQAPKLLFHYYDKDFNNEADTPDNFQSRRPNTSFCFLDIRSPGLGDTAMYLCATSRGGTGQETQYFGPGTRLLVL.

This clone was observed a handful of times. The V call is TRBV5-6, the J call TRBJ1-5, with 7 bases matching TRBD1. V shed 0 bases, J shed 7 bases, and the junction held 10 bases outside the gene matches. The germline V gene has CDR1 SGHDT and CDR2 YYEEEE. The CDR3 has 16 amino acids. For the CDR3, the DNA is TGTGCCAGCAGCTTGGGCACTACAGGGGCGAGACAGCCCCAGCATTTT. It yields the protein CASSLGTTGARQPQHF.

Worth noting for this clone: Germline is not matched at one junction end, which may reflect a read error. The chain combines TRBV28 with TRBJ2-3; TRBD2 matches at 9 bases. CDR3 size: 12 residues. Germline CDR1 reads MDHEN; CDR2 reads SYDVKM. CDR3 residues: CASSRTAGTSLF. In DNA, the CDR3 is TGTGCCAGCAGTAGGACAGCCGGGACTAGCCTCTTT. The whole variable domain, filled in from reference TRBV28 and TRBJ2-3, reads DVKVTQSSRYLVKRTGEKVFLECVQDMDHENMFWYRQDPGLGLRLIYFSYDVKMKEKGDIPEGYSVSREKKERFSLILESASTNQTSMYLCASSRTAGTSLFGPGTRLTVL.

The chain combines TRBV7-9 with TRBJ2-6, with 12 bases aligning to TRBD1. V shed 4 bases and J 2 bases; nucleotides not matched to a gene: 6. Germline V gene lookup returns CDR1 SEHNR and CDR2 FQNEAQ (reference sequence). The CDR3 extends over 18 amino acids. The CDR3 loop reads CASSSRDRGQAGANVLTF. CDR3 nucleotides: TGTGCCAGCAGCTCCCGGGACAGGGGGCAGGCTGGGGCCAACGTCCTGACTTTC.

The chain recombines TRBV7-9 with TRBJ2-5, with TRBD1 as a possible D gene (6 bases). In germline, CDR1 is SEHNR, CDR2 FQNEAQ (reference sequence). Trimming took 1 base from V and 5 from J, leaving 14 bases between them. This CDR3 region has 15 residues. The CDR3 region has the DNA TGTGCCAGCAGCTTAGGTCAGGGGATTCTTGAGACCCAGTACTTC. Encoded protein: CASSLGQGILETQYF.

This chain connects TRBV7-2 to TRBJ2-1; D might be TRBD1 (6 bases). This CDR3 is built from 19 residues. Trimming removed 2 bases from V and 2 bases from J, with 22 bases in between. CDR1 and CDR2 (germline): SGHTA, FQGNSA. The CDR3 DNA sequence: TGTGCCAGCAGCTTAAAGGCTGGCCAGGGGCAGGGACCCTACAATGAGCAGTTCTTC. Encoded protein: CASSLKAGQGQGPYNEQFF.

The chain's CDR3 is CASTAGQGAPGANVLTF. CDR3 sequence (DNA): TGTGCCAGCACCGCGGGACAGGGGGCGCCCGGGGCCAACGTCCTGACTTTC. The chain carries TRBV27 and TRBJ2-6, with 12 positions matching TRBD1. There are 17 residues in the CDR3. CDR1 and CDR2 from the germline V gene are MNHEY and SMNVEV (reference sequence). The V segment lost 7 bases and the J segment 4 bases; nucleotides outside the gene matches: 8.

The chain employs TRBV19 and TRBJ2-1; possible D gene TRBD1, 5 bases. The germline V and J ends were trimmed by 6 bases and 6 bases, with 18 bases remaining between them. The CDR3 is 15 residues long. Germline CDR1 reads LNHDA; CDR2 reads SQIVND (reference sequence). Here the CDR3 reads CASSPRETEPNEQFF. CDR3 nucleotides: TGTGCCAGTAGCCCCAGAGAGACAGAGCCCAATGAGCAGTTCTTC.

CDR3 sequence: CASSESRASGAAYEQYF. CDR3 DNA sequence: TGCGCCAGCAGTGAGTCCAGGGCTAGCGGGGCCGCCTACGAGCAGTACTTC. The chain couples TRBV10-1 to TRBJ2-7; 9 bases fit TRBD2. Germline-derived CDR1 and CDR2 are WNHNN and SYGVQD (reference sequence). CDR3 length: 17 amino acids. The ends lost 0 bases at V and 2 bases at J; junction bases unmatched: 8.